The 27 T cell receptor beta chains reported below all come from one sample, sequenced in a study of regulatory and conventional T cells in RAG deficiency. Conventional CD4+ T cells were sorted from blood as CD25-low CD127-high cells. TCRdb's table, derived via immunoSEQ multiplex PCR, lists solely in-frame clones and lacks some. The sample lists some 31,000 clones, about 96% occurring once. The sample also formed part of further work on regulatory T cells. That study reports: Primers: 52 TRBV forward and 13 TRBJ reverse.

Sample: CD25- CD4+ T cells sorted from blood. The receptors here all came from a human donor in good health.

V gene TRBV7-3 combines with J gene TRBJ2-3; D is undetermined. The CDR3 has 13 amino acids. Germline assignment: CDR1 SGHTA and CDR2 FQGTGA. The V gene lost 4 bases and the J gene lost 6 bases, with 11 bases spanning the gap. The CDR3 nucleotides read TGTGCCAGCAGCTCCCAATTTAGTGATACGCAGTATTTT. This encodes CASSSQFSDTQYF.

This clone has only one observation. This chain connects TRBV28 to TRBJ1-1; 8 bases map to TRBD1. The CDR3 contains 14 residues. Germline V gene data show CDR1 as MDHEN and CDR2 as SYDVKM. V shed 6 bases, J shed 0 bases, and the junction held 3 bases outside the gene matches. DNA of the CDR3: TGTGCCAGCAGCAGGACAGGGATGAACACTGAAGCTTTCTTT. Translation: CASSRTGMNTEAFF.

V is TRBV7-3 and J is TRBJ1-2; 8 bases match TRBD1. CDR1 SGHTA and CDR2 FQGTGA come from the germline V gene. This CDR3 has 15 residues. V lost 4 bases and J lost 7; bases outside the gene matches: 11. The CDR3 loop is CASSSNSLTGVGYTF. The CDR3 DNA follows: TGTGCCAGCAGCTCTAACTCTTTGACAGGGGTTGGCTACACCTTC. Based on the CDR3 plus reference TRBV7-3 and TRBJ1-2, the full variable domain is GAGVSQTPSNKVTEKGKYVELRCDPISGHTALYWYRQSLGQGPEFLIYFQGTGAADDSGLPNDRFFAVRPEGSVSTLKIQRTERGDSAVYLCASSSNSLTGVGYTFGSGTRLTVV.

Worth noting for this clone: Other DNA sequences in this specimen translate into the identical CDR3. This chain connects TRBV5-1 to TRBJ1-2; 9 positions match TRBD1. The CDR3 is made up of 15 amino acids. Germline CDR1 SGHRS, CDR2 YFSETQ. Trimming removed 5 bases from V and 2 bases from J; junction bases left unmatched: 7. The CDR3, as DNA: TGCGCCAGCAGTTGGGGGGACAGGGTGAACTATGGCTACACCTTC. This encodes CASSWGDRVNYGYTF. The full variable domain, in which reference TRBV5-1 and TRBJ1-2 provide the parts outside the CDR3, is KAGVTQTPRYLIKTRGQQVTLSCSPISGHRSVSWYQQTPGQGLQFLFEYFSETQRNKGNFPGRFSGRQFSNSRSEMNVSTLELGDSALYLCASSWGDRVNYGYTFGSGTRLTVV.

The genes are TRBV6-1 and TRBJ1-5; 7 nucleotides line up with TRBD1. The CDR3 totals 14 residues. Germline values: CDR1 MNHNS, CDR2 SASEGT. The V gene end was trimmed by 6 bases and the J gene end by 5 bases; junction bases not matched to a gene: 7. The CDR3 loop is CASSRLTGDQPQHF. The CDR3 DNA reads as TGTGCCAGCAGCCGACTTACAGGGGATCAGCCCCAGCATTTT.

This clone was seen more than once but under ten times. The chain joins TRBV19 to TRBJ1-4, with D uncertain. This CDR3 contains 14 residues. V lost 6 bases, J lost 5 bases, and 13 bases lay in between. Germline CDR1 is LNHDA and CDR2 is SQIVND (reference sequence). For the CDR3, the DNA is TGTGCCAGTAGCCTATGGTCTGTAAATGAAAAACTGTTTTTT. Translation gives CASSLWSVNEKLFF.

The V call is TRBV5-1, the J call TRBJ2-1, with 11 bases fitting TRBD2. Germline loops: CDR1 SGHRS, CDR2 YFSETQ. The CDR3 totals 18 residues. The ends lost 4 bases at V and 0 bases at J; junction bases unmatched: 9. CDR3 protein: CASSLTGTSGSSYNEQFF. The CDR3 nucleotides are TGCGCCAGCAGCCTAACTGGGACTAGCGGAAGCTCCTACAATGAGCAGTTCTTC.

The V call is TRBV23-1, the J call TRBJ1-5, with D unclear. TRBV23-1 is given ORF status, its function remaining uncertain. The CDR3 sequence is 17 residues long. V lost 4 bases to trimming and J lost 7 bases, with 23 bases between them. The CDR3 bases are TGCGCCAGCAGTCCTCATCCGAACCGGGGATGGAAGCAGCCCCAGCATTTT. This translates into CASSPHPNRGWKQPQHF.

The V call is TRBV15, the J call TRBJ1-5; 9 bases map to TRBD1. The junction had 2 bases not matched to a gene; V was cut back by 2 bases and J by 3 bases. The CDR3 runs to 15 residues. Germline V gene sequence: CDR1 LNHNV, CDR2 YYDKDF (reference sequence). This CDR3 is CATSRRTGDNQPQHF. CDR3 coding DNA: TGTGCCACCAGCAGACGGACAGGGGACAATCAGCCCCAGCATTTT.

This clone is a singleton in its sample. V and J are TRBV28 and TRBJ2-1; D is undetermined. V lost 2 bases and J lost 10, with 18 bases in between. Germline lookup yields CDR1 MDHEN and CDR2 SYDVKM. This CDR3 contains 15 residues. CDR3 coding DNA: TGTGCCAGCAGTTTACTGGTAGCTACCACATGGGAGCAGTTCTTC. It translates to CASSLLVATTWEQFF.

The chain recombines TRBV6-1 with TRBJ2-5; 8 nucleotides line up with TRBD2. Germline CDR1 reads MNHNS; CDR2 reads SASEGT. V shed 2 bases and J 5 bases; nucleotides not matched to a gene: 19. CDR3 size: 19 residues. The CDR3 is CASSEQLGRVRSGGETQYF. CDR3 DNA: TGTGCCAGCAGTGAACAATTGGGGCGGGTTCGGTCGGGGGGGGAGACCCAGTACTTC.

This clone occurred once. The V and J genes are TRBV11-2 and TRBJ1-1, with D hard to call. The CDR3 loop spans 11 amino acids. Germline CDR1 and CDR2: SGHAT and FQNNGV. Deletions cut 5 bases from V and 11 bases from J, with 12 bases between. The CDR3 DNA reads as TGTGCCAGCAGCCAGGCCGCGGGGGCTTTCTTT. Protein product: CASSQAAGAFF. Based on the CDR3 plus reference TRBV11-2 and TRBJ1-1, the full variable domain is EAGVAQSPRYKIIEKRQSVAFWCNPISGHATLYWYQQILGQGPKLLIQFQNNGVVDDSQLPKDRFSAERLKGVDSTLKIQPAKLEDSAVYLCASSQAAGAFFGQGTRLTVV.

This chain joins TRBV9 and TRBJ1-3; D is perhaps TRBD1 (6 bases). Germline V gene data show CDR1 as SGDLS and CDR2 as YYNGEE. CDR3 size: 13 residues. Deletions cut 6 bases from V and 4 bases from J, with 11 bases between. The CDR3: CASNAGAGNTIYF. The CDR3 DNA is TGTGCCAGCAACGCAGGGGCCGGAAACACCATATATTTT.

The chain joins TRBV2 to TRBJ2-7, with TRBD2 as a possible D gene (6 bases). The CDR3 sequence is 15 residues long. The germline V and J ends were trimmed by 1 base and 4 bases, with 14 bases remaining between them. CDR1 and CDR2 (germline): SNHLY, FYNNEI. CDR3 residues: CASSEERGGGYEQYF. The CDR3 region has the DNA TGTGCCAGCAGTGAAGAACGGGGAGGAGGATACGAGCAGTACTTC.

This chain uses TRBV5-4 with TRBJ2-2, with D perhaps matching TRBD2 (6 bases). Germline loops: CDR1 SGHNT, CDR2 YYREEE (reference sequence). This CDR3 has 16 amino acids. V was pared by 2 bases and J by 4 bases, with 15 bases between. CDR3 in DNA: TGTGCCAGCAGCTTCCAACCGGGACTGGGCACCGGGGAGCTGTTTTTT. Translation gives CASSFQPGLGTGELFF.

The chain links TRBV28 to TRBJ1-4; D might be TRBD1 (6 bases). The V end was cut by 8 bases, the J end by 3 bases, with 10 bases between. CDR1 is MDHEN, CDR2 SYDVKM, per germline. The CDR3 length is 13 residues. Here the CDR3 DNA reads TGTGCCAGCGGGGCAGGGGCTAATGAAAAACTGTTTTTT. Translating gives CASGAGANEKLFF.

This chain links TRBV11-2 with TRBJ2-1; D is undetermined. Germline lookup yields CDR1 SGHAT and CDR2 FQNNGV. Between the trimmed V and J ends, which lost 2 bases and 5 bases, there was a span of 19 bases. The length of the CDR3 is 17 residues. CDR3 amino acids: CASSLLIRSGTNNEQFF. The CDR3 nucleotides are TGTGCCAGCAGCTTACTAATCCGGAGTGGTACAAACAATGAGCAGTTCTTC.

The genes are TRBV13 and TRBJ2-1, with D possibly being TRBD1 (6 bases). Deletions cut 1 base from V and 8 bases from J, with 15 bases between. This CDR3 is built from 15 residues. Germline V CDR1 and CDR2: PRHDT, FYEKMQ (reference sequence). The CDR3 is CASSLVGAPRDEQFF. The CDR3 DNA is TGTGCCAGCAGCTTAGTGGGGGCCCCCCGGGATGAGCAGTTCTTC.

The chain is built from TRBV27 and TRBJ1-1; D not certain. The germline V and J ends were trimmed by 2 bases and 0 bases, with 13 bases remaining between them. The CDR3 is 16 residues long. Germline V gene data show CDR1 as MNHEY and CDR2 as SMNVEV (reference sequence). The CDR3 loop reads CASSLRPAAMNTEAFF. The CDR3 DNA sequence: TGTGCCAGCAGTTTAAGGCCAGCGGCCATGAACACTGAAGCTTTCTTT.

With respect to this clone: The same CDR3 arises from other DNA sequences in this sample as well. J is TRBJ1-1 and V is TRBV6-5; the match to TRBD1 covers 8 bases. CDR1 and CDR2 (germline): MNHEY, SVGAGI. The CDR3 runs 14 residues. With V trimmed by 2 bases and J by 1 base, 0 bases remained unmatched. DNA for the CDR3: TGTGCCAGCAGTTACGGACAGGGGAACACTGAAGCTTTCTTT. It yields the protein CASSYGQGNTEAFF.

A single count supports this clone. This sequence joins TRBV10-1 and TRBJ2-3; D is ambiguous. V was clipped by 2 bases and J by 2 bases, with 11 bases between them. The CDR3 is 15 residues long. CDR1 is WNHNN and CDR2 is SYGVQD in the germline V gene (reference sequence). This CDR3 reads CASSEDNGYTDTQYF. Written as DNA, the CDR3 is TGCGCCAGCAGTGAGGATAACGGGTACACAGATACGCAGTATTTT.

The chain is built from TRBV21-1 and TRBJ2-5; TRBD2 is the table's D call, not checked against the DNA. TRBV21-1 is a listed pseudogene. This CDR3 is built from 14 residues. CDR3 residues: CASSPRGGGETQYF. The CDR3 DNA is TGTGCCAGCAGTCCTAGGGGGGGAGGAGAGACCCAGTACTTC.

Remarks on this clone: The sample contains more than one DNA sequence encoding this CDR3. V and J are TRBV5-1 and TRBJ1-6; D unclear. This CDR3 comprises 16 residues. CDR1 is SGHRS and CDR2 is YFSETQ in the germline V gene. Trimming removed 4 bases at V and 13 bases at J, with 24 bases between. The CDR3 here is CASSPGREASFSPLHF. The CDR3 DNA reads TGCGCCAGCAGCCCGGGGAGGGAGGCGTCTTTTTCCCCCCTCCACTTT.

This chain links TRBV6-5 with TRBJ1-2; the match to TRBD1 covers 7 bases. V lost 8 bases to trimming and J lost 8 bases; unmatched junction nucleotides: 11. The germline CDR1 and CDR2 sequences are MNHEY and SVGAGI. There are 13 residues in the CDR3. CDR3 bases: TGTGCCAGCCGCAACGACAGGGTGGGAGGCTACACCTTC. It encodes CASRNDRVGGYTF.

The chain employs TRBV5-1 and TRBJ2-3; D not resolved. V lost 3 bases to trimming and J lost 2 bases, with 16 bases between them. Germline loops: CDR1 SGHRS, CDR2 YFSETQ. This CDR3 spans 16 amino acids. CDR3 in amino acids: CASSYTGSRNTDTQYF. The DNA for the CDR3 is TGCGCCAGCAGCTATACGGGTAGTAGGAACACAGATACGCAGTATTTT.

The chain is built from TRBV11-1 and TRBJ2-3, with 7 bases identical to TRBD2. This CDR3 is 15 amino acids long. Germline lookup yields CDR1 SGHAT and CDR2 FQDESV (reference sequence). After removal of 5 bases from V and 0 bases from J, the junction contained 5 bases not matched to a gene. This CDR3 reads CASSVLAVSTDTQYF. DNA for the CDR3: TGTGCCAGCAGCGTCCTAGCGGTCAGCACAGATACGCAGTATTTT.

This clone was recorded a few times. The chain recombines TRBV2 with TRBJ1-4; no clear D gene. CDR1 is SNHLY and CDR2 is FYNNEI in the germline V gene. Trimming took off 3 bases at V and 15 bases at J, with 23 bases between the two ends. The CDR3 extends over 15 amino acids. The CDR3 spells CASSEWAGAPKMVFF. CDR3 DNA sequence: TGTGCCAGCAGTGAGTGGGCAGGTGCCCCGAAAATGGTGTTTTTT. The variable domain in full, completed from reference TRBV2 and TRBJ1-4, reads EPEVTQTPSHQVTQMGQEVILRCVPISNHLYFYWYRQILGQKVEFLVSFYNNEISEKSEIFDDQFSVERPDGSNFTLKIRSTKLEDSAMYFCASSEWAGAPKMVFFGSGTQLSVL.